A single sample is the source of the 16 T cell receptor beta chains below, sequenced in a study of yellow fever vaccine responses in identical twins. TCRdb re-analysed the RT-PCR reads in MiXCR, keeping a single row per CDR3 protein. The sample gives around 20,000 distinct CDR3 sequences, about 61% of which show up once; approximately 7.7% is in the top ten. Specimen: T cells from blood (PBMCs), unsorted or a sorted subset (not recorded which), collected before or after yellow fever vaccination (not recorded which). All receptors come from a woman aged 18-29 years who received the yellow fever vaccine.

V usage is TRBV11-1 and J usage is TRBJ2-1; 8 bases line up with TRBD2. This CDR3 is built from 15 residues. Germline lookup yields CDR1 SGHAT and CDR2 FQDESV (reference sequence). With 5 bases clipped from V and 7 bases from J, the junction kept 10 bases outside the gene matches. CDR3: CASSPRPGTRNEQFF. The CDR3 DNA reads as TGTGCCAGCAGCCCACGTCCCGGGACTAGGAATGAGCAGTTCTTC.

This clonotype was seen a few times. The CDR3 sequence is CASSLAQNYNEQFF. CDR3 DNA: TGTGCCAGCAGCTTAGCCCAAAACTACAATGAGCAGTTCTTC. V gene TRBV7-9 combines with J gene TRBJ2-1; D is uncertain. Germline V lookup: CDR1 SEHNR, CDR2 FQNEAQ (reference sequence). Trimming removed 0 bases at V and 3 bases at J, with 6 bases between. This CDR3 has 14 residues.

This clonotype was picked up one time. The CDR3 reads CASRSVAGANEQFF. CDR3 DNA: TGCGCCAGCAGGTCGGTAGCGGGTGCCAATGAGCAGTTCTTC. This sequence joins TRBV5-1 and TRBJ2-1; TRBD2 agrees at 7 bases. The V segment lost 5 bases and the J segment 6 bases; nucleotides outside the gene matches: 8. Germline V lookup: CDR1 SGHRS, CDR2 YFSETQ. This CDR3 comprises 14 residues.

V is TRBV2 and J is TRBJ1-1; maybe TRBD1 (5 bases). Trimming stripped 2 bases from V and 2 bases from J, with 12 bases between. Germline loops: CDR1 SNHLY, CDR2 FYNNEI. This CDR3 has 15 amino acids. CDR3 residues: CASSERTRGNTEAFF. CDR3 nucleotides: TGTGCCAGCAGTGAAAGAACAAGGGGAAACACTGAAGCTTTCTTT.

This rearrangement joins TRBV2 to TRBJ2-3; D is uncertain. Germline CDR1 reads SNHLY; CDR2 reads FYNNEI. The V gene lost 3 bases and the J gene lost 0 bases, with 10 bases spanning the gap. The CDR3 loop spans 15 amino acids. The CDR3 DNA reads TGTGCCAGCAGTGATAACGGGCTGAGCACAGATACGCAGTATTTT. Translated: CASSDNGLSTDTQYF.

The genes are TRBV19 and TRBJ1-2; TRBD1 is a possible D gene (5 bases). The ends were cut back, 9 bases at V and 5 bases at J, with 10 bases in the middle. Germline values: CDR1 LNHDA, CDR2 SQIVND (reference sequence). The length of the CDR3 is 11 residues. CDR3 nucleotide sequence: TGTGCCAGCCGTGAGGGGTATGGCTACACCTTC. Translated, it gives CASREGYGYTF.

CDR3 bases: TGTGCCAGCAGCTTCCGGGCAGAGAACTATGGCTACACCTTC. It is translated as CASSFRAENYGYTF. This sequence joins TRBV7-6 and TRBJ1-2; D remains unclear. Germline CDR1 and CDR2: SGHVS and FNYEAQ. The CDR3 runs to 14 residues. Trimming shortened V by 3 bases and J by 2 bases, and 10 bases separated the two germline ends. The whole variable domain, filled in from reference TRBV7-6 and TRBJ1-2, reads GAGVSQSPRYKVTKRGQDVALRCDPISGHVSLYWYRQALGQGPEFLTYFNYEAQQDKSGLPNDRFSAERPEGSISTLTIQRTEQRDSAMYRCASSFRAENYGYTFGSGTRLTVV.

The chain couples TRBV2 to TRBJ2-7; D perhaps matches TRBD2 (5 bases). The CDR3 has 14 amino acids. V lost 7 bases to trimming and J lost 2 bases, with 15 bases between them. CDR1 is SNHLY, CDR2 FYNNEI, per germline. CDR3 coding DNA: TGTGCCAGCAAACCGGGAAGCGCTACCTACGAGCAGTACTTC. Encoded protein: CASKPGSATYEQYF.

The rearrangement joins TRBV29-1 to TRBJ2-7; possibly TRBD2 for D (5 bases). V lost 2 bases and J 6 bases, leaving 17 bases between the germline ends. Germline CDR1 and CDR2: SQVTM and ANQGSEA. This CDR3 has 14 residues. The CDR3 region has the DNA TGCAGCGTTGAAATCCAGGTCAAAGGAGGCGAGCAGTACTTC. As protein: CSVEIQVKGGEQYF.

The chain recombines TRBV11-2 with TRBJ2-3, with no clear D. From germline, CDR1 is SGHAT and CDR2 FQNNGV. Trimming took 4 bases from V and 0 from J, leaving 5 bases between them. The CDR3 extends over 13 amino acids. The CDR3 DNA sequence: TGTGCCAGCAGCTCTGCTAGCACAGATACGCAGTATTTT. It yields the protein CASSSASTDTQYF.

The sample holds one count of this clonotype. The V gene is TRBV28, the J gene TRBJ2-1, with D perhaps being TRBD1 or TRBD2 (6 bases each). The length of the CDR3 is 16 residues. CDR1 is MDHEN, CDR2 SYDVKM, per germline. Trimming took 1 base from V and 8 from J, leaving 18 bases between them. CDR3 DNA sequence: TGTGCCAGCAGTTTATTTCAAATCGTCGGGGGCGATGAGCAGTTCTTC. Residues: CASSLFQIVGGDEQFF.

The table lists this clonotype with a few counts. The chain joins TRBV11-3 to TRBJ2-1, with D perhaps TRBD1 or TRBD2 (6 bases each). This CDR3 comprises 12 residues. Trimming stripped 5 bases from V and 15 bases from J, with 17 bases between. Germline values: CDR1 SGHNT, CDR2 YENEEA. CDR3 residues: CASSPRLGGLFF. In DNA, the CDR3 is TGTGCCAGCAGCCCTCGACTAGGGGGGCTGTTCTTC.

This clonotype was recorded a few times. This rearrangement joins TRBV4-2 to TRBJ2-1; D remains unclear. Trimming cost V 0 bases and J 1 base, with 13 bases left between them. The CDR3 covers 17 residues. Germline V gene sequence: CDR1 LGHNA, CDR2 YNFKEQ. CDR3 DNA: TGTGCCAGCAGCCAAGATCGGGTGACGACGTCCTACAATGAGCAGTTCTTC. Amino acids: CASSQDRVTTSYNEQFF.

The CDR3 loop reads CASGAAGGVDTQYF. CDR3 coding DNA: TGTGCCAGCGGGGCGGCAGGGGGAGTGGATACGCAGTATTTT. The chain is built from TRBV2 and TRBJ2-3; 7 bases agree with TRBD1. Germline CDR1 and CDR2: SNHLY and FYNNEI. V was clipped by 8 bases and J by 6 bases; unmatched bases: 11. The CDR3 runs to 14 residues.

The gene calls are TRBV7-6 and TRBJ2-1; D is unclear. Trimming took 2 bases from V and 6 from J, leaving 14 bases between them. The germline CDR1 and CDR2 sequences are SGHVS and FNYEAQ. The CDR3 has 15 amino acids. The CDR3 spells CASSLFPTLVNEQFF. The DNA for the CDR3 is TGTGCCAGCAGCTTATTCCCCACCTTGGTCAATGAGCAGTTCTTC. The whole variable domain, filled in from reference TRBV7-6 and TRBJ2-1, reads GAGVSQSPRYKVTKRGQDVALRCDPISGHVSLYWYRQALGQGPEFLTYFNYEAQQDKSGLPNDRFSAERPEGSISTLTIQRTEQRDSAMYRCASSLFPTLVNEQFFGPGTRLTVL.

This chain uses TRBV11-3 with TRBJ2-1, with 7 bases identical to TRBD1. V gave up 5 bases and J gave up 5 bases; unmatched junction bases: 12. From germline, CDR1 is SGHNT and CDR2 YENEEA. CDR3 length: 16 residues. CDR3 DNA: TGTGCCAGCAGCCACAGGGGTCCCATTTCCCACAATGAGCAGTTCTTC. Translating it yields CASSHRGPISHNEQFF. Combining the CDR3 with reference TRBV11-3 and TRBJ2-1 gives the whole variable domain EAGVVQSPRYKIIEKKQPVAFWCNPISGHNTLYWYLQNLGQGPELLIRYENEEAVDDSQLPKDRFSAERLKGVDSTLKIQPAELGDSAVYLCASSHRGPISHNEQFFGPGTRLTVL.